This is a list of T cell receptor beta chains from one sample in a study of tissue T cells after allogeneic stem cell transplantation. Generated by immunoSEQ multiplex PCR, the TCRdb table keeps only in-frame clones and is missing some. The repertoire consists of 3,500 to 4,500 clones, with around 78% occurring once and the leading ten covering 11%. The sample here was esophageal tissue, taken at autopsy. These receptors all come from a male patient over 55 with steroid-refractory graft-versus-host disease after an allogeneic stem cell transplant. T cells may partly derive from the graft donor. CDR3s include the opening cysteine and the closing phenylalanine or tryptophan. D genes are given only for firm matches. Part of the rows lack a size; the others show once, few, many or a class for expanded clones.

TRBV28	.	.	TRBJ2-7	TGTGCCAGCAGTTCCCAGCGTTTGGACCCCAGCGGGCAGTACTTC	CASSSQRLDPSGQYF
TRBV6-1	TRBD1	.	TRBJ2-5	TGTGCCAGCAGTGAATGGGACAGACAAGAGACCCAGTACTTC	CASSEWDRQETQYF
TRBV6-5	TRBD2	few	TRBJ2-7	TGTGCCAGCATATCGAGCGGGGGCTACGAGCAGTACTTC	CASISSGGYEQYF
TRBV10-3	.	.	TRBJ2-5	TGTGCCATCAGTGACGGCTACCAAGAGACCCAGTACTTC	CAISDGYQETQYF
TRBV18	.	.	TRBJ1-2	TGTGCCAGCTCACCACGAGCCACCGGGACACCCAACGGGGTCTATGGCTACACCTTC	CASSPRATGTPNGVYGYTF
TRBV10-2	.	.	TRBJ1-6	TGCGCCAGCGGGAATTCACCCCTCCACTTT	CASGNSPLHF
TRBV28	.	.	TRBJ2-3	TGTGCCAGCAGTTTAGGGGTGGAAATGGGCACAGATACGCAGTATTTT	CASSLGVEMGTDTQYF
TRBV18	TRBD1	once	TRBJ1-3	TGTGCCAGCTCACCAACAGGGGGAATATCTGGAAACACCATATATTTT	CASSPTGGISGNTIYF
TRBV11-2	TRBD1	.	TRBJ2-7	TGTGCCAGCAGCGCAACCGGGACAGGCTCCTACGAGCAGTACTTC	CASSATGTGSYEQYF
TRBV29-1	.	.	TRBJ1-3	TGCAGCGTGGAGGACAGACAGCTCTACTCTGGAAACACCATATATTTT	CSVEDRQLYSGNTIYF
TRBV30	.	.	TRBJ1-4	TGTGCCTGGAAGGGGGACTACCATGAAAAACTGTTTTTT	CAWKGDYHEKLFF
TRBV20-1	TRBD1	.	TRBJ1-1	TGCAGTGCTCCGCAGGGGGATAAAGCTTTCTTT	CSAPQGDKAFF
TRBV5-4	TRBD1	.	TRBJ1-2	TGTGCCAGCAGGCCGGGACAGCCATATGGCTACACCTTC	CASRPGQPYGYTF
TRBV7-6	TRBD2	.	TRBJ2-3	TGTGCCAGCAGCCAACGGCGGGGGGTCGATACGCAATATTTT	CASSQRRGVDTQYF
TRBV3-1/TRBV3-2	TRBD2	.	TRBJ2-3	TGTGCCAGCAGCCGTATTCGGCTAGCGGGGGGTGGGGATACGCAGTATTTT	CASSRIRLAGGGDTQYF
TRBV4-1	.	.	TRBJ1-1	TGCGCCAGCAGCCCGTATCAGGGTAGCACTGAAGCTTTCTTT	CASSPYQGSTEAFF
TRBV27	.	.	TRBJ2-1	TGTGCCAGCAGTTCGCCTAGCCTGTACAATGAGCAGTTCTTC	CASSSPSLYNEQFF
TRBV4-3	.	once	TRBJ1-2	TGCGCCAGCAGCCAAGCTTACGACGGTAACTATGGCTACACCTTC	CASSQAYDGNYGYTF
TRBV23-1	TRBD1	.	TRBJ1-3	TGCGCCAGCCGGACAGGCGCCAACTCTGGAAACACCATATATTTT	CASRTGANSGNTIYF
TRBV25-1	.	.	TRBJ2-3	TGTGCCAGCAGTGAAATGGGGAGGGATACGCAGTATTTT	CASSEMGRDTQYF
TRBV18	.	.	TRBJ1-1	TGTGCCAGCTCAGCCCAGGGAGGGAGGGGTGAAGCTTTCTTT	CASSAQGGRGEAFF
TRBV5-1	.	.	TRBJ2-2	TGCGCCAGCAGTCTTAGGACAGACAACACCGGGGAGCTGTTTTTT	CASSLRTDNTGELFF
TRBV2	TRBD1	.	TRBJ2-2	TGTGCCAGCAGTGATTTTTGGGACAGTGTGAAGGCCGGGGAGCTGTTTTTT	CASSDFWDSVKAGELFF
TRBV4-2	.	once	TRBJ2-7	TGTGCCAGCAGCCAAGAAGCCAGAGGCACCCGGGGCGAGCAGTACTTC	CASSQEARGTRGEQYF
TRBV2	.	.	TRBJ2-1	TGTGCCAGCGGAAAGGCGGGCGAGCAGTTCTTC	CASGKAGEQFF
TRBV3-1/TRBV3-2	.	few	TRBJ2-3	TGTGCCAGCAGCATAGTCGCCCACACAGATACGCAGTATTTT	CASSIVAHTDTQYF
TRBV7-9	TRBD1	.	TRBJ2-2	TGTGCCAGCAGCTACGGGACAGGGGGAGTCGACACCGGGGAGCTGTTTTTT	CASSYGTGGVDTGELFF
TRBV4-3	.	.	TRBJ1-4	TGCGCCAGCAGCCCTTGGGGTCCGGGTTCAGAGGGGAATGAAAAACTGTTTTTT	CASSPWGPGSEGNEKLFF
TRBV10-1	.	.	TRBJ1-1	TGCGCCAGCAGCGATTACCAAGGGAAGGACACTGAAGCTTTCTTT	CASSDYQGKDTEAFF
TRBV5-1	TRBD2	.	TRBJ2-7	TGCGCCAGCAGCGCGGGCGGGGGACTACTCGAGCAGTACTTC	CASSAGGGLLEQYF
TRBV4-2	TRBD1	.	TRBJ1-2	TGTGCCAGCAGCCAAGCGGGACAGGGGCCCTTTAACTATGGCTACACCTTC	CASSQAGQGPFNYGYTF
TRBV4-1	TRBD2	.	TRBJ2-7	TGCGCCAGCAGCCAAGCAGGACTAGCGGGGAGGAACGAGCAGTACTTC	CASSQAGLAGRNEQYF
TRBV6-6	TRBD1	few	TRBJ2-7	TGTGCCAGCAGTTACGAGGGCCAGGGGGTCTCCTACGAGCAGTACTTC	CASSYEGQGVSYEQYF
TRBV30	TRBD2	.	TRBJ2-2	TGTGCCTGGAGTTGGGGCAGGGCGGGGGCCGGGGAGCTGTTTTTT	CAWSWGRAGAGELFF
TRBV20-1	.	.	TRBJ2-1	TGCAGTGTCCCGTCAGACAATGAGCAGTTCTTC	CSVPSDNEQFF
TRBV28	.	.	TRBJ1-5	TGTGCCAGCAGTCCAGCCTTTTCGGTCCAGCATTTT	CASSPAFSVQHF
TRBV2	.	.	TRBJ1-2	TGTGCCAGCAGTGAGGGCAGCAAAAGCTATGGCTACACCTTC	CASSEGSKSYGYTF
TRBV4-1	.	.	TRBJ1-1	TGCGCCAGCAGCAAAGAGGACTTGAACACTGAAGCTTTCTTT	CASSKEDLNTEAFF
TRBV5-1	.	.	TRBJ1-4	TGCGCCAGCGGACTTGGGACCAATAATGAAAAACTGTTTTTT	CASGLGTNNEKLFF
TRBV28	TRBD1	.	TRBJ2-1	TGTGCCAGCAGTATCCCCGGGACAGGAGACAATGAGCAGTTCTTC	CASSIPGTGDNEQFF
TRBV19	TRBD1	.	TRBJ1-1	TGTGCCAGTAGGGACAGGGGACGGTACACTGAAGCTTTCTTT	CASRDRGRYTEAFF
TRBV28	.	.	TRBJ1-4	TGTGCCAGCAGGTCAACTAATGAAAAACTGTTTTTT	CASRSTNEKLFF
TRBV28	.	once	TRBJ1-6	TGTGCCAGCAGTTTTCGGGGGACCTCCCATAATTCACCCCTCCACTTT	CASSFRGTSHNSPLHF
TRBV10-3	.	.	TRBJ1-1	TGTGCCATCAGTGTGGGCCCCCGGGCCGAAGCTTTCTTT	CAISVGPRAEAFF